Below are 22 T cell receptor beta chains sequenced from a single sample in a study of blood T cell repertoires in COVID-19. The data were produced by immunoSEQ multiplex PCR, yet TCRdb's version contains in-frame clones alone and is incomplete. This table has approximately 460,000 clones, 89% appearing once. Source material: peripheral blood. All receptors come from a man aged 18 to 29 with COVID-19, enrolled during active disease.

The rearrangement links TRBV13 to TRBJ1-6, with D possibly TRBD1 on 5 matching bases. The V gene's germline CDR1 is PRHDT and CDR2 FYEKMQ (reference sequence). There are 15 residues in the CDR3. V lost 4 bases and J lost 6, with 13 bases in between. The CDR3 nucleotides are TGTGCCAGCAGCTCGAGGGACTTAACTAATTCACCCCTCCACTTT. It translates to CASSSRDLTNSPLHF.

The CDR3 sequence is CASSLEGAGEQYF. CDR3 DNA: TGCGCCAGCAGCTTGGAGGGAGCAGGCGAGCAGTACTTC. The rearrangement joins TRBV5-1 to TRBJ2-7; maybe TRBD2 (5 bases). The CDR3 is 13 residues long. The germline V gene encodes CDR1 SGHRS and CDR2 YFSETQ. The ends were cut back, 0 bases at V and 6 bases at J, with 10 bases in the middle.

The chain recombines TRBV19 with TRBJ1-3; D might be TRBD1 (6 bases). The CDR3 runs to 13 residues. CDR1 is LNHDA and CDR2 is SQIVND in the germline V gene (reference sequence). V was pared by 0 bases and J by 10 bases, with 10 bases between. The CDR3 bases are TGTGCCAGTAGTATAGACAACAGGGAGACCATATATTTT. The encoded protein is CASSIDNRETIYF.

The J gene is TRBJ2-7, the V gene TRBV5-6; D remains unclear. The CDR3 loop spans 15 amino acids. The V end was cut by 0 bases, the J end by 5 bases, with 15 bases between. Germline CDR1 is SGHDT and CDR2 is YYEEEE. The CDR3 region is CASSLGSENVNEQYF. CDR3 DNA: TGTGCCAGCAGCTTGGGGTCAGAAAATGTCAACGAGCAGTACTTC.

In its sample, this clone was seen once. This chain joins TRBV4-1 and TRBJ2-5, with 7 positions matching TRBD2. Trimming cost V 0 bases and J 3 bases; bases outside gene matches: 13. Germline V gene sequence: CDR1 MGHRA, CDR2 YSYEKL. The CDR3 is 18 amino acids. CDR3 residues: CASSQDWGGGSTEETQYF. CDR3 DNA: TGCGCCAGCAGCCAAGATTGGGGCGGCGGGAGTACTGAAGAGACCCAGTACTTC.

J is TRBJ1-1 and V is TRBV29-1; no definite D call. Germline assignment: CDR1 SQVTM and CDR2 ANQGSEA. The CDR3 is 12 residues long. V was trimmed by 7 bases and J by 2 bases, leaving 11 bases between them. The CDR3 nucleotides are TGCAGCGGCGGGCCTCCAAACACTGAAGCTTTCTTT. Amino acids: CSGGPPNTEAFF.

The rearrangement links TRBV25-1 to TRBJ2-5, with 9 bases that match TRBD1. This CDR3 is built from 11 residues. Germline V gene data show CDR1 as MGHDK and CDR2 as SYGVNS. V was pared by 7 bases and J by 12 bases, with 6 bases of the junction left unmatched. CDR3 nucleotides: TGTGCCAGCACCGCACGGGACAGGGAGTACTTC. Protein product: CASTARDREYF.

The rearrangement uses TRBV21-1 and TRBJ1-1. TRBV21-1 is an annotated pseudogene. The CDR3 runs to 16 residues. CDR3 nucleotides: TGTGCCAGCAGCAAAGTAGCGTCCCGAAAAAACACTGAAGCTTTCTTT. Protein product: CASSKVASRKNTEAFF.

This clone has only one observation. The chain combines TRBV27 with TRBJ2-1, with 7 bases that match TRBD1. Trimming at V came to 3 bases and at J to 3 bases, leaving 5 bases not matched to a gene. This CDR3 region has 15 residues. Germline assignment: CDR1 MNHEY and CDR2 SMNVEV (reference sequence). CDR3 protein: CASSLGQRYYNEQFF. The CDR3 DNA follows: TGTGCCAGCAGTTTGGGACAGAGATACTACAATGAGCAGTTCTTC.

The rearrangement uses TRBV13 and TRBJ2-1; D possibly corresponds to TRBD2 (6 bases). CDR3 length: 14 residues. The germline V and J ends were trimmed by 3 bases and 13 bases, with 19 bases remaining between them. Germline CDR1 PRHDT, CDR2 FYEKMQ (reference sequence). This CDR3 reads CASSLGKAGSIQFF. The CDR3 DNA is TGTGCCAGCAGCTTGGGCAAGGCGGGATCAATACAGTTCTTC.

This chain connects TRBV7-9 to TRBJ2-1; 10 bases align to TRBD2. From germline, CDR1 is SEHNR and CDR2 FQNEAQ (reference sequence). This CDR3 comprises 17 residues. After removal of 4 bases from V and 4 bases from J, the junction contained 10 bases not matched to a gene. In DNA form, the CDR3 reads TGTGCCAGCAGCTCAACTAGCGGGACAACAGGGTACAATGAGCAGTTCTTC. Translated, it gives CASSSTSGTTGYNEQFF.

The rearrangement links TRBV2 to TRBJ2-1; 7 positions match TRBD1. CDR1 SNHLY and CDR2 FYNNEI come from the germline V gene. The CDR3 covers 14 residues. Trimming removed 3 bases from V and 2 bases from J; junction bases left unmatched: 1. CDR3 sequence: CASSDGTAYNEQFF. The CDR3 DNA reads TGTGCCAGCAGTGACGGGACAGCCTACAATGAGCAGTTCTTC.

The chain carries TRBV30 and TRBJ1-2; D may be TRBD1 (5 bases). This CDR3 region has 14 residues. Germline CDR1 is GTSNPN and CDR2 is SVGIG (reference sequence). Between the trimmed V and J ends, which lost 3 bases and 4 bases, there was a span of 15 bases. This CDR3 reads CAWRGAGNSYGYTF. CDR3 coding DNA: TGTGCCTGGAGAGGAGCAGGGAACTCCTATGGCTACACCTTC.

The V call is TRBV6-4, the J call TRBJ2-1, with 9 bases matching TRBD1. This CDR3 has 15 residues. Germline-derived CDR1 and CDR2 are MRHNA and SNTAGT. J lost 3 bases, V lost 5 bases, and 5 bases had no gene match. The chain's CDR3 is CASSIQGASYNEQFF. Here the CDR3 DNA reads TGTGCCAGCAGTATACAGGGGGCTAGCTACAATGAGCAGTTCTTC.

V gene TRBV7-2 combines with J gene TRBJ2-7; tentative D call: TRBD2 (5 bases). In germline, CDR1 is SGHTA, CDR2 FQGNSA. V was clipped by 2 bases and J by 2 bases, with 13 bases between them. The CDR3 is made up of 15 amino acids. The CDR3 loop is CASSLNVRATYEQYF. In DNA form, the CDR3 reads TGTGCCAGCAGCTTAAATGTGAGGGCGACCTACGAGCAGTACTTC.

V is TRBV2 and J is TRBJ1-2; D may be TRBD1 (6 bases). CDR1 and CDR2 (germline): SNHLY, FYNNEI. The CDR3 is made up of 15 amino acids. Trimming shortened V by 5 bases and J by 4 bases, and 17 bases separated the two germline ends. The CDR3 here is CASSSTQDRFYGYTF. The CDR3 nucleotides read TGTGCCAGCAGTTCAACCCAAGACAGGTTCTATGGCTACACCTTC.

The gene calls are TRBV7-8 and TRBJ1-2; D not certain. The germline CDR1 and CDR2 sequences are SGHVS and FQNEAQ. The CDR3 contains 11 residues. The ends were cut back, 5 bases at V and 8 bases at J, with 9 bases in the middle. For the CDR3, the DNA is TGTGCCAGCAGCCCACTTTGGGGCTACACCTTC. It codes for CASSPLWGYTF. Filled out from reference TRBV7-8 and TRBJ1-2, the complete variable domain reads GAGVSQSPRYKVAKRGQDVALRCDPISGHVSLFWYQQALGQGPEFLTYFQNEAQLDKSGLPSDRFFAERPEGSVSTLKIQRTQQEDSAVYLCASSPLWGYTFGSGTRLTVV.

This chain links TRBV7-3 with TRBJ2-5; the D gene is possibly TRBD2 (6 bases). Germline assignment: CDR1 SGHTA and CDR2 FQGTGA. Between the trimmed V and J ends, which lost 0 bases and 1 base, there was a span of 6 bases. CDR3 length: 14 amino acids. In nucleotides, the CDR3 is TGTGCCAGCAGCTTAACTAGCGGCCAAGAGACCCAGTACTTC. Residues: CASSLTSGQETQYF.

The chain combines TRBV19 with TRBJ2-7; TRBD2 agrees at 10 bases. CDR1 LNHDA and CDR2 SQIVND come from the germline V gene (reference sequence). Trimming removed 4 bases from V and 1 base from J; junction bases left unmatched: 4. The CDR3 runs to 15 residues. Written as DNA, the CDR3 is TGTGCCAGTAGTACCGGACTAGCGGCTTCCTACGAGCAGTACTTC. Its protein product is CASSTGLAASYEQYF.

The chain recombines TRBV7-9 with TRBJ2-1; 14 nucleotides align to TRBD2. The CDR3 length is 15 residues. Germline V CDR1 and CDR2: SEHNR, FQNEAQ (reference sequence). Trimming took 5 bases from V and 7 from J; bases not matched to a gene: 4. The CDR3 spells CASSHRLAGGNEQFF. The CDR3 region has the DNA TGTGCCAGCAGCCACCGACTAGCGGGAGGGAATGAGCAGTTCTTC. The complete variable domain, with remaining parts taken from reference TRBV7-9 and TRBJ2-1, reads DTGVSQNPRHKITKRGQNVTFRCDPISEHNRLYWYRQTLGQGPEFLTYFQNEAQLEKSRLLSDRFSAERPKGSFSTLEIQRTEQGDSAMYLCASSHRLAGGNEQFFGPGTRLTVL.

The chain is built from TRBV19 and TRBJ2-7; D perhaps matches TRBD2 (6 bases). Germline V gene lookup returns CDR1 LNHDA and CDR2 SQIVND (reference sequence). There are 14 residues in the CDR3. V gave up 3 bases and J gave up 3 bases, with 12 bases separating them. CDR3 sequence (DNA): TGTGCCAGTAGTATGGGCCAGGAGGGCTACGAGCAGTACTTC. Translating gives CASSMGQEGYEQYF.

This clone showed up just once. The DNA for the CDR3 is TGTGCCAGCAGCTCGGACACAGGAAACACCATATATTTT. Translating it yields CASSSDTGNTIYF. This chain links TRBV6-5 with TRBJ1-3; D may be TRBD1 (5 bases). Germline V gives CDR1 MNHEY, CDR2 SVGAGI. The germline V and J ends were trimmed by 6 bases and 4 bases, with 10 bases remaining between them. This CDR3 comprises 13 residues.